A single sample is the source of the 10 T cell receptor beta chains below, sequenced in a study of blood T cells in healthy people across ages. Primed by a sample-barcoded 5' primer and a J-beta primer mix, a second PCR proceeded for about 6 to 11 cycles. TCRdb redid the calling of the 5' RACE reads with MiXCR, one entry per CDR3 protein. This table has some 640,000 distinct CDR3 sequences, under 30% appearing once. Source material: blood. The receptors stem from a woman aged 80 or older in good health.

As concerns this clonotype: This may be a read error: a much more frequent sequence differs by one nucleotide. The chain employs TRBV7-9 and TRBJ2-3, with TRBD2 matching 7 bases. J was trimmed by 13 bases and V by 2 bases; bases with no gene match: 6. This CDR3 contains 12 residues. Germline V gene data show CDR1 as SEHNR and CDR2 as FQNEAQ (reference sequence). The CDR3 loop is CASSLRRGEKYF. The CDR3 nucleotides read TGTGCCAGCAGCTTACGACGGGGGGAAAAGTATTTT.

The gene calls are TRBV20-1 and TRBJ2-7, with TRBD2 identical over 10 bases. V lost 2 bases, J lost 0 bases, and 7 bases stayed unmatched. This CDR3 has 16 residues. CDR1 is DFQATT, CDR2 SNEGSKA, per germline (reference sequence). CDR3 DNA sequence: TGCAGTGCTAGATCTAGCGGGGGCCCCAGCTCCTACGAGCAGTACTTC. Its protein is CSARSSGGPSSYEQYF.

There are many counts of this clonotype. CDR3 sequence reads: CASSFWSRGTDTQYF. The CDR3 bases are TGTGCCAGCAGTTTCTGGTCTAGGGGGACCGATACGCAGTATTTT. This chain links TRBV28 with TRBJ2-3; D is possibly TRBD1 (6 bases). Trimming pared 3 bases from V and 6 bases from J, leaving 16 bases between. The germline V gene has CDR1 MDHEN and CDR2 SYDVKM. The CDR3 loop spans 15 amino acids.

The chain has TRBV20-1 and TRBJ2-1; perhaps TRBD2 as D (6 bases). The CDR3 is 16 amino acids. The germline V and J ends were trimmed by 2 bases and 7 bases, with 21 bases remaining between them. The germline V gene has CDR1 DFQATT and CDR2 SNEGSKA (reference sequence). In DNA form, the CDR3 reads TGCAGTGCTAGACTTGAGAGAGGCGGGATGAGGAATGAGCAGTTCTTC. The encoded protein is CSARLERGGMRNEQFF.

At least ten counts were recorded for this clonotype. The genes are TRBV6-4 and TRBJ2-7, with 11 bases fitting TRBD1. Germline V CDR1 and CDR2: MRHNA, SNTAGT. Unmatched junction bases numbered 4, after V lost 0 bases and J lost 9 bases. This CDR3 contains 14 residues. The CDR3 bases are TGTGCCAGCAGTGACTCGGACAGGGGGCAAGTGCAGTACTTC. Translated, it gives CASSDSDRGQVQYF.

The chain combines TRBV12-5 with TRBJ1-5, with D uncertain. The germline V and J ends were trimmed by 4 bases and 10 bases, with 5 bases remaining between them. The germline V gene encodes CDR1 LGHNT and CDR2 FRNRAP. This CDR3 has 10 amino acids. The DNA of the CDR3 is TGTGCTAGTGGTTCCTTACCCCAGCATTTT. It is translated as CASGSLPQHF.

Ten or more counts support this clonotype. The rearrangement links TRBV27 to TRBJ2-6; 7 bases map to TRBD2. Per the germline V gene, CDR1 is MNHEY and CDR2 is SMNVEV (reference sequence). This CDR3 has 15 amino acids. The trim removed 4 bases at V and 1 base at J, leaving 1 base unmatched. The CDR3 here is CASSWGGSGANVLTF. CDR3 DNA: TGTGCCAGCAGTTGGGGGGGTTCTGGGGCCAACGTCCTGACTTTC. Complete variable domain (other parts from reference TRBV27 and TRBJ2-6): EAQVTQNPRYLITVTGKKLTVTCSQNMNHEYMSWYRQDPGLGLRQIYYSMNVEVTDKGDVPEGYKVSRKEKRNFPLILESPSPNQTSLYFCASSWGGSGANVLTFGAGSRLTVL.

In its sample, this clonotype was seen many times. The chain links TRBV14 to TRBJ2-1; D gene unclear. Trimming stripped 4 bases from V and 9 bases from J, with 13 bases between. The germline gives CDR1 SGHDN, CDR2 FVKESK. This CDR3 has 13 residues. CDR3 residues: CASSLKGNSEQFF. Here the CDR3 DNA reads TGTGCCAGCAGCCTCAAGGGCAATAGTGAGCAGTTCTTC.

In this sample, this clonotype turned up many times. This chain uses TRBV14 with TRBJ2-3; the D is unclear. CDR1 and CDR2 (germline): SGHDN, FVKESK. The CDR3 totals 15 residues. V was shortened by 0 bases and J by 5 bases, with 12 bases between the two germline ends. The CDR3 DNA sequence: TGTGCCAGCAGCCAAGACGTCACGTGGAGAGATACGCAGTATTTT. This codes for CASSQDVTWRDTQYF.

The V call is TRBV28, the J call TRBJ2-7, with D perhaps TRBD2 (5 bases). The CDR3 sequence is 19 residues long. Germline CDR1 is MDHEN and CDR2 is SYDVKM. The ends were cut back, 5 bases at V and 2 bases at J, with 28 bases in the middle. The CDR3 region is CASSRLPASPRMGAYEQYF. The CDR3 coding sequence is TGTGCCAGCAGTCGACTACCCGCGTCCCCCAGGATGGGTGCCTACGAGCAGTACTTC.